This TCR beta chain is from a study of identifying expanded T cells in peripheral blood. This CDR3 spans 14 amino acids. Trimming removed 4 bases from V and 10 bases from J; junction bases left unmatched: 10. Germline CDR1 is SGHRS and CDR2 is YFSETQ. No infections or other immune events were documented during collection. Whole-study findings and limits: Clone count variance between roughly 2-week samples rose with total template count.

Details on this clone: Its antigen remains unknown.

Assay used: immunoSEQ multiplex PCR; TCRdb lists only in-frame clones, some missing. The table has approximately 140,000 clones, about 88% seen once. The source of this sequence is a person aged 18 to 75 in good health. Sequenced: blood. The chain has TRBV5-1 and TRBJ1-4, with 7 bases fitting TRBD1. The DNA of the CDR3 is TGCGCCAGCAGCGACCGGGACAGAAAAGGAAAACTGTTTTTT. Translating gives CASSDRDRKGKLFF.